These 2 T cell receptor beta chains were all obtained from the same sample, sequenced in a study of blood T cell repertoires in COVID-19. This table comes from immunoSEQ multiplex PCR, and its TCRdb copy is limited to in-frame clones, with some not included. The profile covers over 120,000 clones, with about three quarters appearing a single time and about 2% taken by the ten largest. Sequenced: peripheral blood. These receptors all come from a woman aged 60 to 75 with acute or convalescent COVID-19.

The genes are TRBV5-1 and TRBJ2-1; 10 positions match TRBD1. The CDR3 sequence is 15 residues long. With 4 bases clipped from V and 6 bases from J, the junction kept 7 bases outside the gene matches. Germline V gives CDR1 SGHRS, CDR2 YFSETQ. CDR3 sequence reads: CASSGTGVSSNEQFF. In DNA form, the CDR3 reads TGCGCCAGCAGCGGGACAGGGGTTAGCAGCAATGAGCAGTTCTTC.

J is TRBJ2-4 and V is TRBV15; 9 nucleotides align to TRBD2. CDR1 LNHNV and CDR2 YYDKDF come from the germline V gene (reference sequence). This CDR3 region has 15 residues. V lost 5 bases to trimming and J lost 3 bases; unmatched junction nucleotides: 5. The CDR3 DNA reads as TGTGCCACCAGCTTGACTAGCGGAGGCAAAAACATTCAGTACTTC. Translating it yields CATSLTSGGKNIQYF.